The 14 T cell receptor beta chains below were found in one sample sequenced in a study of blood T cells in healthy people across ages. Using a J-beta primer mix together with a sample-barcoded 5' primer, a second PCR was run for 7 to 11 cycles. Each CDR3 protein is one row after TCRdb ran MiXCR on the 5' RACE reads. The sample includes roughly 650,000 distinct CDR3 sequences, about 34% of them seen just once. Sequenced sample: blood. The receptors come from a woman over 75 in good health.

This clonotype was observed many times. The chain joins TRBV30 to TRBJ2-7, with TRBD1 matching over 9 bases. The CDR3 is 12 residues long. The germline V gene has CDR1 GTSNPN and CDR2 SVGIG (reference sequence). V lost 8 bases to trimming and J lost 3 bases; unmatched junction nucleotides: 5. The chain's CDR3 is CAAGQGDYEQYF. In nucleotides, the CDR3 is TGTGCCGCGGGACAGGGAGACTACGAGCAGTACTTC. The whole variable domain, remainder taken from reference TRBV30 and TRBJ2-7, is SQTIHQWPATLVQPVGSPLSLECTVEGTSNPNLYWYRQAAGRGLQLLFYSVGIGQISSEVPQNLSASRPQDRQFILSSKKLLLSDSGFYLCAAGQGDYEQYFGPGTRLTVT.

The chain employs TRBV27 and TRBJ1-4; tentatively, D is TRBD1 (5 bases). The CDR3 is 15 residues long. Germline loops: CDR1 MNHEY, CDR2 SMNVEV (reference sequence). V was shortened by 5 bases and J by 5 bases, with 15 bases between the two germline ends. The CDR3 DNA follows: TGTGCCAGCAGTGCACTGGGACTGTTCAATGAAAAACTGTTTTTT. It translates to CASSALGLFNEKLFF.

The chain has TRBV20-1 and TRBJ1-1; D is unresolved. The length of the CDR3 is 14 residues. V lost 2 bases and J lost 2, with 12 bases in between. Germline V gene lookup returns CDR1 DFQATT and CDR2 SNEGSKA (reference sequence). The CDR3 region is CSARIFGVNTEAFF. The CDR3 bases are TGCAGTGCTAGAATTTTCGGGGTTAACACTGAAGCTTTCTTT.

The sample holds many counts of this clonotype. This CDR3 reads CATSRDPGLPSPLHF. The CDR3 DNA reads as TGTGCCACCAGCAGGGATCCGGGACTTCCTTCACCCCTCCACTTT. This sequence joins TRBV15 and TRBJ1-6; possible D gene TRBD1, 5 bases. Trimming stripped 3 bases from V and 9 bases from J, with 15 bases between. Germline assignment: CDR1 LNHNV and CDR2 YYDKDF (reference sequence). The CDR3 consists of 15 residues.

This clonotype was counted ten times or more. V gene TRBV20-1 combines with J gene TRBJ1-5; D not certain. CDR1 and CDR2 (germline): DFQATT, SNEGSKA (reference sequence). The V end was cut by 1 base, the J end by 0 bases, with 10 bases between. CDR3 size: 15 residues. CDR3 bases: TGCAGTGCTAGAGTAAACGGCTATAGCAATCAGCCCCAGCATTTT. Translated, it gives CSARVNGYSNQPQHF.

The chain carries TRBV7-8 and TRBJ2-1, with a tentative D call TRBD1 (5 bases). This CDR3 spans 14 amino acids. The V gene lost 4 bases and the J gene lost 13 bases, with 20 bases spanning the gap. Germline V gene sequence: CDR1 SGHVS, CDR2 FQNEAQ. CDR3 sequence reads: CASSSLRVSATQFF. The CDR3 DNA follows: TGTGCCAGCAGCTCACTCAGGGTGTCGGCGACCCAGTTCTTC. Drawing the rest from reference TRBV7-8 and TRBJ2-1, the complete variable domain is GAGVSQSPRYKVAKRGQDVALRCDPISGHVSLFWYQQALGQGPEFLTYFQNEAQLDKSGLPSDRFFAERPEGSVSTLKIQRTQQEDSAVYLCASSSLRVSATQFFGPGTRLTVL.

The rearrangement uses TRBV3-1 and TRBJ2-5; the match to TRBD1 covers 7 bases. This CDR3 contains 15 residues. J gave up 11 bases and V 1 base, and 13 bases lay outside the gene matches. Germline CDR1 LGHDT, CDR2 YNNKEL (reference sequence). CDR3 amino acids: CASSQASTGHGEQYF. The DNA for the CDR3 is TGTGCCAGCAGCCAAGCCTCGACAGGGCACGGTGAGCAGTACTTC.

Notes on this clonotype: A read error may explain this, as a much larger clone is one base away. The conserved phenylalanine or tryptophan is not found at the CDR3 terminus, so this likely reflects a read error. The chain couples TRBV20-1 to TRBJ2-3, with TRBD2 as a possible D gene (7 bases). V was pared by 6 bases and J by 2 bases, with 15 bases between. Germline V gene sequence: CDR1 DFQATT, CDR2 SNEGSKA (reference sequence). This CDR3 spans 14 amino acids. The CDR3 here is CSAPTRGATDTQYL. DNA of the CDR3: TGCAGTGCCCCGACACGGGGGGCCACAGATACGCAGTATTTG.

This clonotype was seen a few times. A clone one base away is much larger, so this may be a read error. The chain combines TRBV6-4 with TRBJ2-7; 7 bases line up with TRBD1. CDR3 length: 15 residues. Germline V gene sequence: CDR1 MRHNA, CDR2 SNTAGT. The V gene end was trimmed by 2 bases and the J gene end by 7 bases; junction bases not matched to a gene: 11. The CDR3 DNA reads TGTGCCAGCAGTGACCGTCAGGGGGTCTACAATGAGCAGTACTTC. As protein: CASSDRQGVYNEQYF.

This chain uses TRBV7-6 with TRBJ2-3; 8 nucleotides agree with TRBD1. Germline CDR1 is SGHVS and CDR2 is FNYEAQ. The J segment lost 5 bases and the V segment lost 5 bases, leaving 12 bases of the junction unmatched. CDR3 length: 16 residues. The CDR3 DNA reads as TGTGCCAGCAGCCCACGGACAGGGTACGGAGGAGATACGCAGTATTTT. This encodes CASSPRTGYGGDTQYF.

The sample holds a few counts of this clonotype. The V call is TRBV6-1, the J call TRBJ1-5; tentatively, D is TRBD1 (5 bases). Per the germline V gene, CDR1 is MNHNS and CDR2 is SASEGT. Trimming removed 4 bases at V and 1 base at J, with 14 bases between. This CDR3 contains 16 residues. The CDR3 loop reads CASSGRDFGSNQPQHF. CDR3 sequence (DNA): TGTGCCAGCAGTGGCAGGGACTTTGGAAGCAATCAGCCCCAGCATTTT.

This clonotype occurred a few times. One end of the junction varies from germline; a read error may be responsible. The chain uses TRBV7-9 and TRBJ2-1; 12 bases map to TRBD1. CDR3 length equals 14 residues. Germline CDR1 reads SEHNR; CDR2 reads FQNEAQ (reference sequence). The CDR3 DNA follows: TGTACCAGCAGCCGGGGACAGGGGGCTATCGAGCAGTTCTTC. Amino acid sequence: CTSSRGQGAIEQFF.

At least ten counts were recorded for this clonotype. The chain joins TRBV9 to TRBJ2-3; the D gene could be TRBD1 or TRBD2 (6 bases each). This CDR3 has 15 residues. The V gene lost 0 bases and the J gene lost 3 bases, with 11 bases spanning the gap. CDR1 and CDR2 from the germline V gene are SGDLS and YYNGEE. The CDR3 loop is CASSVARGRTDTQYF. DNA for the CDR3: TGTGCCAGCAGCGTAGCACGGGGGCGGACAGATACGCAGTATTTT.

On this clonotype: With a much larger clone just one base away, this may be a read error. The chain uses TRBV15 and TRBJ2-5; D ambiguous. This CDR3 contains 15 residues. Trimming removed 5 bases from V and 2 bases from J, with 15 bases in between. Germline V gene data show CDR1 as LNHNV and CDR2 as YYDKDF (reference sequence). Here the CDR3 reads CATSSTGPRQETQYF. The CDR3, as DNA: TGTGCCACCAGCTCGACTGGGCCTAGGCAAGAGACCCAGTACTTC.